This TCR beta chain was found in a study of immune evolution from preneoplasia to lung adenocarcinoma. Study as a whole: HLA loss of heterozygosity: about 7% AIS, roughly 15% MIA, about 30% ADC, none AAH. Study-wide findings and caveats: Later-stage lesions seemingly showed higher T cell density and diversity than normal lung.

Between the mid-2010s and the late 2010s, patients underwent resection in Japan or China. Concerning this clone: Its specificity is unknown.

Generated by immunoSEQ multiplex PCR, the TCRdb table keeps only in-frame clones and is missing some. The table has roughly 3,900 clones, approximately 73% seen once. Trimming took 6 bases from V and 5 from J, leaving 13 bases between them. Germline V gives CDR1 MNHEY, CDR2 SVGAGI. CDR3 length: 14 residues. This chain links TRBV6-5 with TRBJ1-4, with a weak D call TRBD1 (5 bases). The receptor comes from a person aged 70 to 85 with invasive lung adenocarcinoma. Some clones in this sample may be carry-over from other donors' samples. The specimen sequenced was FFPE invasive lung adenocarcinoma tissue. CDR3: CASSLGGGNEKLFF. The DNA for the CDR3 is TGTGCCAGCAGCCTCGGGGGGGGGAATGAAAAACTGTTTTTT.